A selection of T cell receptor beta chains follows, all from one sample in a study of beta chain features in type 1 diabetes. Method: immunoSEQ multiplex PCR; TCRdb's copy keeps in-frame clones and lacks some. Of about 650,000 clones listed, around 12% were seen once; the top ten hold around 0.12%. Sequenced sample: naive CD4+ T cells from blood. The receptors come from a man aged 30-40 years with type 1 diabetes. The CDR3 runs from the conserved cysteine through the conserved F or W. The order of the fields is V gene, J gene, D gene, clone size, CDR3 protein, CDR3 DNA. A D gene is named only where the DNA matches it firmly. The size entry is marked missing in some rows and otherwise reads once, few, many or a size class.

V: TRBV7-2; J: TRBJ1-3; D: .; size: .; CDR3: CASSSQSGSGNTIYF; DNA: TGTGCCAGCAGCTCCCAGAGTGGGTCTGGAAACACCATATATTTT
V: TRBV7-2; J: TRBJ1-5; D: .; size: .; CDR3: CASSSRKGGHQPQHF; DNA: TGTGCCAGCAGCAGTCGTAAGGGGGGCCACCAGCCCCAGCATTTT
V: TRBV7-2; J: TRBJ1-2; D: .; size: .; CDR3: CASSSYYGYTF; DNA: TGTGCCAGCAGCTCATACTATGGCTACACCTTC
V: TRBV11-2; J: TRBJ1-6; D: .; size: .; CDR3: CASTPIAVNSPLHF; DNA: TGTGCCAGCACCCCGATTGCGGTTAATTCACCCCTCCACTTT
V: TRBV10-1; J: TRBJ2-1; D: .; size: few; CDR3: CASSRQAYNEQFF; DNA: TGCGCCAGCAGTAGGCAGGCCTACAATGAGCAGTTCTTC
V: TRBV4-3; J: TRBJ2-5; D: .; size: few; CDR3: CASSQEARGSQYF; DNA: TGCGCCAGCAGCCAAGAGGCCCGGGGTTCACAGTACTTC
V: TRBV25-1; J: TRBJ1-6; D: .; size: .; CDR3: CASSPITGFNSPLHF; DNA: TGTGCCAGCAGCCCTATTACAGGCTTTAATTCACCCCTCCACTTT
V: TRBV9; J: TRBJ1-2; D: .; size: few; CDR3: CASSVRQEERGGYTF; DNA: TGTGCCAGCAGCGTAAGACAGGAGGAGAGAGGGGGCTACACCTTC
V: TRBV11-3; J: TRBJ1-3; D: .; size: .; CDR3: CASSSGWTGNTIYF; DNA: TGTGCCAGCAGCTCAGGGTGGACTGGAAACACCATATATTTT
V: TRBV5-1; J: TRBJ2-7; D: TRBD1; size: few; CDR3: CASSLGQGFSYEQYF; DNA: TGCGCCAGCAGCCTGGGACAGGGGTTCTCCTACGAGCAGTACTTC
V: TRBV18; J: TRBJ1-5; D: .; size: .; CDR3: CASSPGEGQPQHF; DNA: TGTGCCAGCTCACCGGGGGAAGGACAGCCCCAGCATTTT
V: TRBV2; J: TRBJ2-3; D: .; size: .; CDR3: CASTSEYTDTQYF; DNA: TGTGCCAGCACTAGCGAATACACAGATACGCAGTATTTT
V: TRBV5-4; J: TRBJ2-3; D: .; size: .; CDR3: CASSLSSTDTQYF; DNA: TGTGCCAGCAGCCTCTCTTCTACAGATACGCAGTATTTT
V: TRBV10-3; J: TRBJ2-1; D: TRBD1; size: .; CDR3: CAISEPTGASPLGNEQFF; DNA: TGTGCCATCAGTGAGCCGACAGGGGCCTCCCCCCTAGGAAATGAGCAGTTCTTC
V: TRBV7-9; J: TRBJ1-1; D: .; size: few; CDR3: CASSLITYTEAFF; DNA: TGTGCCAGCAGCTTAATAACGTACACTGAAGCTTTCTTT
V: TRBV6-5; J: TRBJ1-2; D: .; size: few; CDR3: CASSFRGRSPVRGYTF; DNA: TGTGCCAGCAGTTTCCGTGGACGGTCTCCTGTCCGTGGCTACACCTTC
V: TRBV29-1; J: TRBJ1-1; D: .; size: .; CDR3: CSVENTGRNTEAFF; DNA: TGCAGCGTTGAAAATACGGGCCGGAACACTGAAGCTTTCTTT
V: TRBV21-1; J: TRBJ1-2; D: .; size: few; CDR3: CASSKVGVQGRYYGYTF; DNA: TGTGCCAGCAGCAAAGTTGGCGTACAGGGGAGGTACTATGGCTACACCTTC
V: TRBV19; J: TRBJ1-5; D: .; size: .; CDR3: CASGRQGNQPQHF; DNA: TGTGCCAGTGGGAGACAGGGCAATCAGCCCCAGCATTTT
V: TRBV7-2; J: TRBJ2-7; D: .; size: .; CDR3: CASSPRRISYEQYF; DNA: TGTGCCAGCAGCCCCCGGAGGATCTCCTACGAGCAGTACTTC
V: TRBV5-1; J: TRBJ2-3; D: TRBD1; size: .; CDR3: CASSLGSGGITDTQYF; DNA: TGCGCCAGCAGCCTGGGATCAGGGGGCATCACAGATACGCAGTATTTT
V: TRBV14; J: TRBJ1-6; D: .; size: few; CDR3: CASSPGRGPSSYNSPLHF; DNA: TGTGCCAGCAGCCCCGGGCGGGGCCCGAGCTCCTATAATTCACCCCTCCACTTT
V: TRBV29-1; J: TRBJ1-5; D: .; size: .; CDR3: CSVEGPNQPQHF; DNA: TGCAGCGTTGAGGGGCCCAATCAGCCCCAGCATTTT
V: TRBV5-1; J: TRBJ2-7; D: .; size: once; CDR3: CASSFSTGSDEQYF; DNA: TGCGCCAGCAGCTTCAGTACAGGGAGCGACGAGCAGTACTTC
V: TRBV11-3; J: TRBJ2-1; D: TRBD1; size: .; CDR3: CASSLDLLGQESYNEQFF; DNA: TGTGCCAGCAGCTTAGATCTCTTGGGACAGGAGTCCTACAATGAGCAGTTCTTC
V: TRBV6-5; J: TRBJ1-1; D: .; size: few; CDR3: CASSYSGRTLNTEAFF; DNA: TGTGCCAGCAGTTACTCCGGGAGAACCTTGAATACTGAAGCTTTCTTT
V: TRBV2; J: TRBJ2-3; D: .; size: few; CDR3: CASRSGGDTQYF; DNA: TGTGCCAGCAGATCAGGTGGAGATACGCAGTATTTT
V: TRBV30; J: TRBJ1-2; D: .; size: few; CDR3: CAWSPSTGYTF; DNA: TGTGCCTGGAGTCCTTCGACCGGCTACACCTTC
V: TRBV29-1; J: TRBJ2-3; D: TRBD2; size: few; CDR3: CSVAPSGVTDTQYF; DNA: TGCAGCGTTGCACCTAGCGGGGTGACAGATACGCAGTATTTT
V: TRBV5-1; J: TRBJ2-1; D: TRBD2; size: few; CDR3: CASSFGLAGSSYNEQFF; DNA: TGCGCCAGCAGCTTCGGACTAGCGGGGAGTTCCTACAATGAGCAGTTCTTC
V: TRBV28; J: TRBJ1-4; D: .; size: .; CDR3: CASSLPMGHWGEKLFF; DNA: TGTGCCAGCAGTTTGCCCATGGGACACTGGGGTGAAAAACTGTTTTTT
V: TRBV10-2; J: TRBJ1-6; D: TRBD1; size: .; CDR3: CASSEAGGDSPLHF; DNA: TGCGCCAGCAGTGAGGCAGGGGGCGATTCACCCCTCCACTTT
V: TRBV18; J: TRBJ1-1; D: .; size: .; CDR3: CASSPQDTMNTEAFF; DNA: TGTGCCAGCTCACCACAAGACACCATGAACACTGAAGCTTTCTTT
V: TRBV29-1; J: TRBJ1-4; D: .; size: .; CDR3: CSVEVDATNEKLFF; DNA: TGCAGCGTTGAGGTAGATGCAACTAATGAAAAACTGTTTTTT
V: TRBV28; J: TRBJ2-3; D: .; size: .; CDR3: CASSSSPGADTQYF; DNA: TGTGCCAGCAGTTCTTCCCCAGGGGCAGATACGCAGTATTTT
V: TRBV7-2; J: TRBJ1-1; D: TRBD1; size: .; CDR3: CASSRTGATEAFF; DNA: TGTGCCAGCAGCCGTACAGGGGCCACTGAAGCTTTCTTT
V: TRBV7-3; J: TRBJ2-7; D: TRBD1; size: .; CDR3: CASSLDRDHEQYF; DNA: TGTGCCAGCAGCCTTGACAGGGACCACGAGCAGTACTTC
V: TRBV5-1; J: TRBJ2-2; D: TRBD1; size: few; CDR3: CASSLGTGNTGELFF; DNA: TGCGCCAGCAGCTTAGGGACAGGGAACACCGGGGAGCTGTTTTTT
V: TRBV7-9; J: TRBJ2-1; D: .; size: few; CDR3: CASSPRGSSYNEQFF; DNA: TGTGCCAGCAGCCCTAGGGGAAGCTCCTACAATGAGCAGTTCTTC
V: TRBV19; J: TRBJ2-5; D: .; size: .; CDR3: CASSPREDRKQETQYF; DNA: TGTGCCAGTAGTCCCCGCGAGGATAGGAAACAAGAGACCCAGTACTTC